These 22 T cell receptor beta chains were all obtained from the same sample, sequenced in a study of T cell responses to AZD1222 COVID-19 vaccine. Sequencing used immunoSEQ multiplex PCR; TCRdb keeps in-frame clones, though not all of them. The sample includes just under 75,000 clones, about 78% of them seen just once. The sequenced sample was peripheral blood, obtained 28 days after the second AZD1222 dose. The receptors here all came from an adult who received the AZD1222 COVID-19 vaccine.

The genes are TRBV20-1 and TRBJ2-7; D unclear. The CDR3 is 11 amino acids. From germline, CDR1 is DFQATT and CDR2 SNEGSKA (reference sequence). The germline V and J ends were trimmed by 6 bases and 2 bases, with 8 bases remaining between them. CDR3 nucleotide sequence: TGCAGTGCCACCGATACCTACGAGCAGTACTTC. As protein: CSATDTYEQYF.

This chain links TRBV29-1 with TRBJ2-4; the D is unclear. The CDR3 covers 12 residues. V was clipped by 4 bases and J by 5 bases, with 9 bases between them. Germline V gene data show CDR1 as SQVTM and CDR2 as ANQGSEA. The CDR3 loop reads CSVGLQQNIQYF. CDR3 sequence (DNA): TGCAGCGTTGGACTCCAGCAAAACATTCAGTACTTC. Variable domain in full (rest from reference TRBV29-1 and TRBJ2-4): SAVISQKPSRDICQRGTSLTIQCQVDSQVTMMFWYRQQPGQSLTLIATANQGSEATYESGFVIDKFPISRPNLTFSTLTVSNMSPEDSSIYLCSVGLQQNIQYFGAGTRLSVL.

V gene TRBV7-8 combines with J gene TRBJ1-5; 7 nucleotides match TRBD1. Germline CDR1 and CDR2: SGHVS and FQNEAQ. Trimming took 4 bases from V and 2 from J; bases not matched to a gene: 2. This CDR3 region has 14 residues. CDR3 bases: TGTGCCAGCAGCTACGGGACAGGCAATCAGCCCCAGCATTTT. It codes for CASSYGTGNQPQHF.

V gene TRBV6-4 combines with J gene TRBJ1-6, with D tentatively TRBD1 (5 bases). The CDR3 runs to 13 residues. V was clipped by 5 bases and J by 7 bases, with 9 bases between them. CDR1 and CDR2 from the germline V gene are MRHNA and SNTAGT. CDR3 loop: CASSPGANSPLHF. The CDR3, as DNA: TGTGCCAGCAGTCCCGGGGCCAATTCACCCCTCCACTTT.

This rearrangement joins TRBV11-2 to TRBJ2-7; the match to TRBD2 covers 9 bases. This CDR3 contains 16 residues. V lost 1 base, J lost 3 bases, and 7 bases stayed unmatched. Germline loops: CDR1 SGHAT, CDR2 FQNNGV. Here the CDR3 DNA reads TGTGCCAGCAGCTTAGGGGCGGGAGGGCCCAACTACGAGCAGTACTTC. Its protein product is CASSLGAGGPNYEQYF. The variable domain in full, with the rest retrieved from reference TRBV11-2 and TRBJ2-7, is EAGVAQSPRYKIIEKRQSVAFWCNPISGHATLYWYQQILGQGPKLLIQFQNNGVVDDSQLPKDRFSAERLKGVDSTLKIQPAKLEDSAVYLCASSLGAGGPNYEQYFGPGTRLTVT.

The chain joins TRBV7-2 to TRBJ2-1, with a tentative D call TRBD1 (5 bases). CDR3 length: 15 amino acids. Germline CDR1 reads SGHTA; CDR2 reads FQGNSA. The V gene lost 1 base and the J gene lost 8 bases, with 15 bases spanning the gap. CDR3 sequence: CASSLGKTGPYEQFF. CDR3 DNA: TGTGCCAGCAGCTTAGGTAAAACAGGTCCCTATGAGCAGTTCTTC.

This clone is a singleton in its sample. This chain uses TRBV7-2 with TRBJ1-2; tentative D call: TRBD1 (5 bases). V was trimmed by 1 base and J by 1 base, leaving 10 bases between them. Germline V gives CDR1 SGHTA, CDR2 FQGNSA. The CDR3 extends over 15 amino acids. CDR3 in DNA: TGTGCCAGCAGCTTAGATCAGGGTTTTAACTATGGCTACACCTTC. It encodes CASSLDQGFNYGYTF.

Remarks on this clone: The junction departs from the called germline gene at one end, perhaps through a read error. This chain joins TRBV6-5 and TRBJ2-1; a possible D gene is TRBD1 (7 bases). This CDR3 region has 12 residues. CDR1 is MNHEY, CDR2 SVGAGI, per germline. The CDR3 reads CASRATSQGGLF. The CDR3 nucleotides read TGTGCCAGCAGAGCTACTAGCCAGGGGGGACTCTTC.

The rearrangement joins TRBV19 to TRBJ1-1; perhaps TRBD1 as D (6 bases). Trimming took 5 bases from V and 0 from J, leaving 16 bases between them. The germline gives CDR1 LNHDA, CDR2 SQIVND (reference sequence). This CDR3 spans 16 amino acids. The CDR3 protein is CASSHQVGAMNTEAFF. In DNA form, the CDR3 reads TGTGCCAGTAGTCATCAGGTGGGGGCGATGAACACTGAAGCTTTCTTT.

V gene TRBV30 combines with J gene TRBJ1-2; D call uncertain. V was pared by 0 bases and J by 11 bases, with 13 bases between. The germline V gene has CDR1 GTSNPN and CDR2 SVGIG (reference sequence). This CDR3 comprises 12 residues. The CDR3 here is CAWSVGQIGYTF. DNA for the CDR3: TGTGCCTGGAGTGTAGGGCAGATTGGTTACACCTTC. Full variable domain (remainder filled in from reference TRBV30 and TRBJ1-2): SQTIHQWPATLVQPVGSPLSLECTVEGTSNPNLYWYRQAAGRGLQLLFYSVGIGQISSEVPQNLSASRPQDRQFILSSKKLLLSDSGFYLCAWSVGQIGYTFGSGTRLTVV.

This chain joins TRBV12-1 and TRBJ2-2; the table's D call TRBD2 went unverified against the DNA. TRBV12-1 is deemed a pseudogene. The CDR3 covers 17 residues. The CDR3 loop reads CASSYGTSHRNTGELFF. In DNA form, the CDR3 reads TGTGCCAGCAGCTACGGGACTTCTCATCGAAACACCGGGGAGCTGTTTTTT.

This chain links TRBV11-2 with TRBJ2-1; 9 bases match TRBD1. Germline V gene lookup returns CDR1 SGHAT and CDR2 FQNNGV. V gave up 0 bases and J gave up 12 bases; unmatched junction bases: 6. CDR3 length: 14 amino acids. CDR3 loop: CASSLERTGGGQFF. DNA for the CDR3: TGTGCCAGCAGCTTAGAAAGAACAGGGGGCGGGCAGTTCTTC.

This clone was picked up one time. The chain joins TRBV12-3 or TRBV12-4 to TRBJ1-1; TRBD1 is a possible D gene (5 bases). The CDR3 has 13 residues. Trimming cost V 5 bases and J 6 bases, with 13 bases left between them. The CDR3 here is CASSTEGAAEAFF. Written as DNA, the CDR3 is TGTGCCAGCAGTACCGAAGGGGCAGCTGAAGCTTTCTTT.

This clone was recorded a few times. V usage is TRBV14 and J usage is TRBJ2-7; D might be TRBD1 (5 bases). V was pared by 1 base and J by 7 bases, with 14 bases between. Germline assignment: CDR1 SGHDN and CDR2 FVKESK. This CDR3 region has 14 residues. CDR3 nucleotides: TGTGCCAGCAGCCAAGGTATAGAAGGGGTTGAGCAGTACTTC. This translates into CASSQGIEGVEQYF.

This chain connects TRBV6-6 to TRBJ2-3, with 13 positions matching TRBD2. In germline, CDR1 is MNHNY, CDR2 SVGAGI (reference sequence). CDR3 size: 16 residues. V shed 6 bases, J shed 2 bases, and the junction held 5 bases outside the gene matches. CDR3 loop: CASRVTSGGATDTQYF. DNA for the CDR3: TGTGCCAGCAGGGTAACTAGCGGGGGGGCCACAGATACGCAGTATTTT.

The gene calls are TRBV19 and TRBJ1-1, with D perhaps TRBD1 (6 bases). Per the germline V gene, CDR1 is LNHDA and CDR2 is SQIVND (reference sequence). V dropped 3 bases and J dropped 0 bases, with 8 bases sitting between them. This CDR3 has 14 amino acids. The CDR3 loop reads CASSIGGVNTEAFF. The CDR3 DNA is TGTGCCAGTAGTATTGGGGGCGTGAACACTGAAGCTTTCTTT.

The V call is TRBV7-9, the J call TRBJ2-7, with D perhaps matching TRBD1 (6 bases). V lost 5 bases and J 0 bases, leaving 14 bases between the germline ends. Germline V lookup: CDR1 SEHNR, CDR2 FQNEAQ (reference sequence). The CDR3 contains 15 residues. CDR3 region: CASSPLGQLSYEQYF. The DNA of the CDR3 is TGTGCCAGCAGCCCGTTAGGACAGCTCTCCTACGAGCAGTACTTC.

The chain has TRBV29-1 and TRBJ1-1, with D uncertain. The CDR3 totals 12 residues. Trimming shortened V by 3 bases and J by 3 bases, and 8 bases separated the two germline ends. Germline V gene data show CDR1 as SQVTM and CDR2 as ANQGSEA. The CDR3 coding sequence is TGCAGCGTTGATGCCGCGTACACTGAAGCTTTCTTT. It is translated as CSVDAAYTEAFF.

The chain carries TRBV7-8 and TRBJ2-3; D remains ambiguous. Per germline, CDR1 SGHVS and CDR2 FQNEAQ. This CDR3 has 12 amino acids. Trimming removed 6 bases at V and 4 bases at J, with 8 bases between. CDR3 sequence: CASSPTSDTQYF. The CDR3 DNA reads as TGTGCCAGCAGTCCCACTTCAGATACGCAGTATTTT.

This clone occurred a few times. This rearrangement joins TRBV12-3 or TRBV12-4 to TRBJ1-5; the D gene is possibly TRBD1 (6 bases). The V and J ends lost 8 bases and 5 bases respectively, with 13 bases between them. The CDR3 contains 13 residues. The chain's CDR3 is CASGNTGYQPQHF. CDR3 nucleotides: TGTGCCAGCGGGAATACAGGGTATCAGCCCCAGCATTTT.

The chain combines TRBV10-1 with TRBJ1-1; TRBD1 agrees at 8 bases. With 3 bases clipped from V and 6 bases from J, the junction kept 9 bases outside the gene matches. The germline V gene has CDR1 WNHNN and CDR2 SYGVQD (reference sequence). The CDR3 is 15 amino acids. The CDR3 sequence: CASSENRGAEAEAFF. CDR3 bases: TGCGCCAGCAGTGAAAACAGGGGGGCAGAGGCTGAAGCTTTCTTT.

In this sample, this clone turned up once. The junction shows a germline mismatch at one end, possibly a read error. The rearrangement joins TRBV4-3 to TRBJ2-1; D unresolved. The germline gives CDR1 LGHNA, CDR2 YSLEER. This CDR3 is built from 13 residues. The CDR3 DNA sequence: TGCGCCAGCGGCCACGGTCTGTACAATGAGCAGTTCTTC. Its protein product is CASGHGLYNEQFF.